Shown below are 23 T cell receptor beta chains from a single sample sequenced in a study of CD8 T cells in Susac syndrome. Random hexamers were used to reverse transcribe the RNA input (roughly 0.5 to 1 ug). MiXCR, run by TCRdb on the immunoSEQ multiplex PCR reads, gives a single entry per CDR3 protein. The sample lists 330,000 or so distinct CDR3 sequences, around 85% occurring once. Sequenced input: CD8+ T cells from PBMCs. Source of these receptors: a human donor with multiple sclerosis.

The chain uses TRBV7-8 and TRBJ1-2, with TRBD1 as a possible D gene (6 bases). Trimming shortened V by 1 base and J by 7 bases, and 10 bases separated the two germline ends. The length of the CDR3 is 13 residues. Germline V CDR1 and CDR2: SGHVS, FQNEAQ. CDR3 in DNA: TGTGCCAGCAGCTTAGAAACAGGGCTTGGCTACACCTTC. Translated: CASSLETGLGYTF.

The genes are TRBV6-5 and TRBJ2-1; maybe TRBD1 (5 bases). The germline V gene has CDR1 MNHEY and CDR2 SVGAGI. Trimming cost V 0 bases and J 0 bases, with 9 bases left between them. This CDR3 comprises 16 residues. CDR3: CASSYSAGISYNEQFF. In DNA, the CDR3 is TGTGCCAGCAGTTACTCGGCAGGGATCTCCTACAATGAGCAGTTCTTC.

This chain uses TRBV10-3 with TRBJ2-1; the D is unclear. The V end was cut by 0 bases, the J end by 5 bases, with 11 bases between. This CDR3 spans 15 amino acids. Germline CDR1 reads ENHRY; CDR2 reads SYGVKD. CDR3 loop: CAISESGGAHNEQFF. The CDR3 DNA is TGTGCCATCAGTGAGTCGGGTGGAGCCCACAATGAGCAGTTCTTC.

This rearrangement joins TRBV15 to TRBJ2-7, with a tentative D call TRBD2 (6 bases). V was cut by 3 bases and J by 5 bases, with 8 bases left in between. Germline lookup yields CDR1 LNHNV and CDR2 YYDKDF (reference sequence). CDR3 length: 12 amino acids. The CDR3 sequence: CATSRTRNEQYF. CDR3 sequence (DNA): TGTGCCACCAGCAGGACTAGGAACGAGCAGTACTTC.

The CDR3 spells CASSSTGYQTDTQYF. Written as DNA, the CDR3 is TGTGCCAGCAGCTCGACAGGGTATCAGACAGATACGCAGTATTTT. V gene TRBV7-3 combines with J gene TRBJ2-3, with 7 bases fitting TRBD1. Looked up from germline, CDR1 is SGHTA and CDR2 is FQGTGA. This CDR3 region has 15 residues. The junction had 7 bases not matched to a gene; V was cut back by 4 bases and J by 3 bases.

This clonotype has a handful of counts. The gene calls are TRBV28 and TRBJ2-1; D gene uncertain. The CDR3 has 13 amino acids. V was shortened by 2 bases and J by 5 bases, with 7 bases between the two germline ends. From germline, CDR1 is MDHEN and CDR2 SYDVKM. The DNA of the CDR3 is TGTGCCAGCAGTTTAACAGCAAACAATGAGCAGTTCTTC. Protein product: CASSLTANNEQFF.

This chain links TRBV6-2 or TRBV6-3 with TRBJ1-1; D uncertain. Germline V gives CDR1 MNHEY, CDR2 SVGEGT. This CDR3 has 14 residues. V lost 7 bases and J 2 bases, leaving 14 bases between the germline ends. In nucleotides, the CDR3 is TGTGCCAGCACCCAAGGGCAGCTAAACACTGAAGCTTTCTTT. It specifies CASTQGQLNTEAFF.

V gene TRBV7-9 combines with J gene TRBJ2-7; 14 bases agree with TRBD2. CDR3 length: 15 amino acids. Looked up from germline, CDR1 is SEHNR and CDR2 is FQNEAQ (reference sequence). The V and J ends lost 5 bases and 3 bases, in that order; junction bases with no gene match: 3. The CDR3 DNA sequence: TGTGCCAGCAGCACGGGACTAGCGGGAGACTACGAGCAGTACTTC. Translated, it gives CASSTGLAGDYEQYF.

The CDR3, as DNA: TGTGCCGCACAGGACGTAGGATACAATGAGCAGTTCTTC. Its protein product is CAAQDVGYNEQFF. The chain couples TRBV19 to TRBJ2-1; weak D call: TRBD1 (5 bases). The ends were cut back, 11 bases at V and 4 bases at J, with 15 bases in the middle. The germline V gene encodes CDR1 LNHDA and CDR2 SQIVND (reference sequence). CDR3 length: 13 amino acids.

The chain combines TRBV29-1 with TRBJ1-2; D might be TRBD1 (5 bases). Germline values: CDR1 SQVTM, CDR2 ANQGSEA. Trimming pared 1 base from V and 3 bases from J, leaving 12 bases between. The CDR3 has 14 amino acids. CDR3 coding DNA: TGCAGCGTTGAAGGGGGCCAGCTGGACTATGGCTACACCTTC. Its protein product is CSVEGGQLDYGYTF.

In nucleotides, the CDR3 is TGCAGCGCGGACCCCACGGAACTCTATGGCTACACCTTC. Translating it yields CSADPTELYGYTF. The chain is built from TRBV20-1 and TRBJ1-2; no firm D call. The CDR3 runs to 13 residues. From germline, CDR1 is DFQATT and CDR2 SNEGSKA (reference sequence).

Only a few counts were recorded for this clonotype. V is TRBV5-6 and J is TRBJ2-2; D not resolved. This CDR3 contains 14 residues. Germline loops: CDR1 SGHDT, CDR2 YYEEEE. Trimming pared 0 bases from V and 0 bases from J, leaving 3 bases between. Written as DNA, the CDR3 is TGTGCCAGCAGCTTGGGGCCGAACACCGGGGAGCTGTTTTTT. Its translation: CASSLGPNTGELFF. The full variable domain, with the rest looked up from reference TRBV5-6 and TRBJ2-2, is DAGVTQSPTHLIKTRGQQVTLRCSPKSGHDTVSWYQQALGQGPQFIFQYYEEEERQRGNFPDRFSGHQFPNYSSELNVNALLLGDSALYLCASSLGPNTGELFFGEGSRLTVL.

V and J are TRBV14 and TRBJ2-7; TRBD1 matches 7 bases. Per germline, CDR1 SGHDN and CDR2 FVKESK. Losses at the gene ends were 4 bases for V and 5 bases for J; bases not matched to a gene: 8. CDR3 size: 14 residues. CDR3 DNA sequence: TGTGCCAGCAGCCCCTTGGACAGGTTCCACGAGCAGTACTTC. This encodes CASSPLDRFHEQYF.

This sequence joins TRBV5-1 and TRBJ1-2, with unresolved D. CDR1 SGHRS and CDR2 YFSETQ come from the germline V gene. The CDR3 runs 15 residues. V was shortened by 0 bases and J by 2 bases, with 11 bases between the two germline ends. The CDR3 DNA follows: TGCGCCAGCAGCTTGGAAGGGTCTCGCAACTATGGCTACACCTTC. Its translation: CASSLEGSRNYGYTF.

This chain joins TRBV6-1 and TRBJ2-7; 7 bases agree with TRBD1. The CDR3 has 14 residues. The J segment lost 0 bases and the V segment lost 4 bases, leaving 3 bases of the junction unmatched. CDR1 is MNHNS, CDR2 SASEGT, per germline. CDR3 sequence: CASSVRDSSYEQYF. The CDR3 DNA is TGTGCCAGCAGTGTCCGGGACAGCTCCTACGAGCAGTACTTC.

This clonotype has only a few counts. The CDR3 loop reads CASSDGLREYEQYF. In nucleotides, the CDR3 is TGTGCCAGCAGCGACGGTCTCCGGGAGTACGAGCAGTACTTC. The gene calls are TRBV5-4 and TRBJ2-7; possible D gene TRBD2, 6 bases. This CDR3 is built from 14 residues. V was shortened by 4 bases and J by 4 bases, with 15 bases between the two germline ends. Germline V gene sequence: CDR1 SGHNT, CDR2 YYREEE (reference sequence).

The rearrangement joins TRBV19 to TRBJ1-1; no firm D call. Germline CDR1 reads LNHDA; CDR2 reads SQIVND (reference sequence). This CDR3 is built from 13 residues. The ends were cut back, 1 base at V and 1 base at J, with 4 bases in the middle. CDR3: CASSIGRNTEAFF. The CDR3 region has the DNA TGTGCCAGTAGTATAGGGAGGAACACTGAAGCTTTCTTT.

The chain is built from TRBV27 and TRBJ2-3; maybe TRBD2 (6 bases). The V end was cut by 6 bases, the J end by 5 bases, with 18 bases between. This CDR3 spans 15 amino acids. Germline loops: CDR1 MNHEY, CDR2 SMNVEV (reference sequence). The CDR3 loop reads CASRELWGEGDTQYF. The CDR3 DNA is TGTGCCAGCAGGGAACTGTGGGGGGAAGGAGATACGCAGTATTTT.

Here the CDR3 DNA reads TGTGCCAGCAGCTTAGTCGCGGGAGTCCTTAGGGATGAGCAGTTCTTC. This encodes CASSLVAGVLRDEQFF. The genes are TRBV7-9 and TRBJ2-1; 7 nucleotides agree with TRBD2. Germline CDR1 and CDR2: SEHNR and FQNEAQ (reference sequence). With V trimmed by 1 base and J by 8 bases, 11 bases remained unmatched. The CDR3 sequence is 16 residues long.

CDR3 nucleotides: TGTGCCAGCAGCGTAAGATCGACAGGGGCCACTGAAGCTTTCTTT. Translated, it gives CASSVRSTGATEAFF. The rearrangement joins TRBV9 to TRBJ1-1; 8 bases match TRBD1. The germline gives CDR1 SGDLS, CDR2 YYNGEE. This CDR3 spans 15 amino acids. V trimming: 1 base; J trimming: 4 bases; junction bases outside the gene matches: 6. The full variable domain, rest sourced from reference TRBV9 and TRBJ1-1, is DSGVTQTPKHLITATGQRVTLRCSPRSGDLSVYWYQQSLDQGLQFLIQYYNGEERAKGNILERFSAQQFPDLHSELNLSSLELGDSALYFCASSVRSTGATEAFFGQGTRLTVV.

The chain is built from TRBV9 and TRBJ2-7; a possible D gene is TRBD1 (6 bases). Germline V gene sequence: CDR1 SGDLS, CDR2 YYNGEE. This CDR3 has 15 residues. V shed 0 bases and J shed 0 bases, with 10 bases lying between them. CDR3 amino acids: CASSVDTGFSYEQYF. CDR3 bases: TGTGCCAGCAGCGTAGACACAGGGTTCTCCTACGAGCAGTACTTC.

The chain is built from TRBV20-1 and TRBJ1-5; D gene uncertain. CDR1 and CDR2 from the germline V gene are DFQATT and SNEGSKA (reference sequence). The CDR3 loop spans 14 amino acids. The germline V and J ends were trimmed by 0 bases and 5 bases, with 11 bases remaining between them. This CDR3 is CSARDWALDQPQHF. CDR3 DNA sequence: TGCAGTGCTAGAGATTGGGCACTCGATCAGCCCCAGCATTTT.

This chain joins TRBV28 and TRBJ1-2, with unresolved D. Trimming stripped 5 bases from V and 8 bases from J, with 18 bases between. The CDR3 is 14 residues long. CDR1 is MDHEN and CDR2 is SYDVKM in the germline V gene. In DNA form, the CDR3 reads TGTGCCAGCAGTCTGCCTCAGGAAGTAGTCGGCTACACCTTC. Its protein product is CASSLPQEVVGYTF.